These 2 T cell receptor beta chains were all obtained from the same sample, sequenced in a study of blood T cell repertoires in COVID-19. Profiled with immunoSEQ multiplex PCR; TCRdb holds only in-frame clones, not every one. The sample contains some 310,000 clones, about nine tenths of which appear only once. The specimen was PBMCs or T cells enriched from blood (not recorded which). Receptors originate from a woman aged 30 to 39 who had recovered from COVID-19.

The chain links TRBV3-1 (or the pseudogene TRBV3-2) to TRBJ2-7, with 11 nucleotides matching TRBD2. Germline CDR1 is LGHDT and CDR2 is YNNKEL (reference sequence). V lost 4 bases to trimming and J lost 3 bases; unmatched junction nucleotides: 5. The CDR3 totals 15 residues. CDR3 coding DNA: TGTGCCAGCAGCCCTGAGACTAGCGGGAACTACGAGCAGTACTTC. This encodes CASSPETSGNYEQYF.

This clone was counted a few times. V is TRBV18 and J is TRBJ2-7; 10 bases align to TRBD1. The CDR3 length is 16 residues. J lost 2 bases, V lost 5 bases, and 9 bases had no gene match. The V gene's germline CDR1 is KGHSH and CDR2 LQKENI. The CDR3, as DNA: TGTGCCAGCTCATACCTTAGGGGACAGGGGACCTACGAGCAGTACTTC. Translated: CASSYLRGQGTYEQYF.